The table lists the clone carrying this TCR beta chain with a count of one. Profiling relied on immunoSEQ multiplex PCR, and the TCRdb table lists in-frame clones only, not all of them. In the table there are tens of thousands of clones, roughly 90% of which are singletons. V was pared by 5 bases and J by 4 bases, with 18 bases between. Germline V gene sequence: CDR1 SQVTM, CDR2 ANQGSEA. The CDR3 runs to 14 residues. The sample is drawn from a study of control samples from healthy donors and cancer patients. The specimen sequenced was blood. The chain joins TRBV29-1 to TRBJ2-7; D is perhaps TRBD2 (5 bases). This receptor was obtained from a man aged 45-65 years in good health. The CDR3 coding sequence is TGCAGCGTTCTGGATAGCGAAGGATCTTACGAGCAGTACTTC. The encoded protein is CSVLDSEGSYEQYF.